A single sample gave rise to the 11 T cell receptor beta chains below, sequenced in a study of resident and recirculating memory T cells in vitiligo. Profiled with immunoSEQ multiplex PCR; TCRdb holds only in-frame clones, not every one. The profile shows 40,000 to 50,000 clones, 92% of them singletons. Material: blood. The receptor source for this set is a male donor with vitiligo.

The J gene is TRBJ2-2, the V gene TRBV2; 7 bases line up with TRBD1. The germline gives CDR1 SNHLY, CDR2 FYNNEI. This CDR3 is built from 14 residues. The J segment lost 4 bases and the V segment lost 5 bases, leaving 4 bases of the junction unmatched. The CDR3 DNA reads TGTGCCAGCAGTTACAGGGGTCGCACCGGGGAGCTGTTTTTT. The encoded protein is CASSYRGRTGELFF.

The rearrangement joins TRBV7-9 to TRBJ2-2; D call uncertain. Per the germline V gene, CDR1 is SEHNR and CDR2 is FQNEAQ (reference sequence). V was shortened by 4 bases and J by 4 bases, with 19 bases between the two germline ends. This CDR3 comprises 17 residues. The CDR3 here is CASSSSRLIGPTGELFF. The CDR3 nucleotides are TGTGCCAGCAGCTCTTCCCGACTTATAGGTCCCACCGGGGAGCTGTTTTTT.

V is TRBV19 and J is TRBJ1-2; 7 nucleotides match TRBD1. Germline V gene data show CDR1 as LNHDA and CDR2 as SQIVND (reference sequence). This CDR3 spans 15 amino acids. Germline trimming cut 7 bases from V and 5 bases from J; bases unmatched to any gene: 13. CDR3 sequence: CASTTGQRSLYGYTF. CDR3 coding DNA: TGTGCCAGTACTACGGGACAGCGCTCCTTATATGGCTACACCTTC.

This chain joins TRBV9 and TRBJ2-3; 8 positions agree with TRBD2. V lost 3 bases, J lost 4 bases, and 4 bases stayed unmatched. This CDR3 comprises 14 residues. Germline CDR1 reads SGDLS; CDR2 reads YYNGEE. The DNA of the CDR3 is TGTGCCAGCAGCGCAAGCGGGGGTCCAGATACGCAGTATTTT. Translation gives CASSASGGPDTQYF.

CDR3 bases: TGTGCCAGCAGCTTAGATACCAAGCATACGCAGTATTTT. Translated, it gives CASSLDTKHTQYF. V usage is TRBV11-3 and J usage is TRBJ2-3, with D unclear. The germline V gene encodes CDR1 SGHNT and CDR2 YENEEA. The CDR3 runs 13 residues. V was shortened by 0 bases and J by 7 bases, with 8 bases between the two germline ends.

V and J are TRBV25-1 and TRBJ2-3; 9 bases are shared with TRBD2. Germline V gives CDR1 MGHDK, CDR2 SYGVNS. The CDR3 is 15 amino acids. V shed 4 bases, J shed 4 bases, and the junction held 6 bases outside the gene matches. The CDR3 spells CASSARGGAADTQYF. The CDR3 bases are TGTGCCAGCAGTGCTCGCGGGGGGGCGGCAGATACGCAGTATTTT.

The rearrangement links TRBV9 to TRBJ2-7, with 7 nucleotides matching TRBD1. V shed 2 bases and J 0 bases; nucleotides not matched to a gene: 5. The CDR3 consists of 15 residues. Germline-derived CDR1 and CDR2 are SGDLS and YYNGEE. CDR3 protein: CASSVGTASSYEQYF. CDR3 DNA: TGTGCCAGCAGCGTCGGGACAGCGAGCTCCTACGAGCAGTACTTC. Variable domain in full (rest from reference TRBV9 and TRBJ2-7): DSGVTQTPKHLITATGQRVTLRCSPRSGDLSVYWYQQSLDQGLQFLIQYYNGEERAKGNILERFSAQQFPDLHSELNLSSLELGDSALYFCASSVGTASSYEQYFGPGTRLTVT.

This clone appeared once. The rearrangement uses TRBV5-6 and TRBJ2-7; no clear D gene. Trimming took off 2 bases at V and 4 bases at J, with 7 bases between the two ends. CDR1 and CDR2 from the germline V gene are SGHDT and YYEEEE. The CDR3 is 12 residues long. The CDR3 DNA is TGTGCCAGCAGCTTTCTCGGGTACGAGCAGTACTTC. As protein: CASSFLGYEQYF.

CDR3 DNA: TGTGCCAGCAGCTTCGGTACGCCAAGGGGTACTGAAGCTTTCTTT. Amino acid sequence: CASSFGTPRGTEAFF. J is TRBJ1-1 and V is TRBV5-4, with D perhaps matching TRBD1 (5 bases). This CDR3 spans 15 amino acids. Germline assignment: CDR1 SGHNT and CDR2 YYREEE (reference sequence). V was pared by 2 bases and J by 5 bases, with 16 bases between. Drawing the rest from reference TRBV5-4 and TRBJ1-1, the complete variable domain is ETGVTQSPTHLIKTRGQQVTLRCSSQSGHNTVSWYQQALGQGPQFIFQYYREEENGRGNFPPRFSGLQFPNYSSELNVNALELDDSALYLCASSFGTPRGTEAFFGQGTRLTVV.

This clone was seen once. The J gene is TRBJ1-2, the V gene TRBV6-1, with unresolved D. The CDR3 totals 14 residues. Germline V gene lookup returns CDR1 MNHNS and CDR2 SASEGT. Trimming stripped 0 bases from V and 5 bases from J, with 10 bases between. In DNA form, the CDR3 reads TGTGCCAGCAGTGAAGCCCGAGGGAGTTATGGCTACACCTTC. Translating gives CASSEARGSYGYTF.

The chain couples TRBV18 to TRBJ2-3; possible D gene TRBD2, 5 bases. The length of the CDR3 is 15 residues. Germline CDR1 KGHSH, CDR2 LQKENI. V lost 3 bases and J 1 base, leaving 11 bases between the germline ends. The CDR3 region is CASSPGVSRTDTQYF. CDR3 nucleotide sequence: TGTGCCAGCTCACCCGGGGTCTCCCGCACAGATACGCAGTATTTT.